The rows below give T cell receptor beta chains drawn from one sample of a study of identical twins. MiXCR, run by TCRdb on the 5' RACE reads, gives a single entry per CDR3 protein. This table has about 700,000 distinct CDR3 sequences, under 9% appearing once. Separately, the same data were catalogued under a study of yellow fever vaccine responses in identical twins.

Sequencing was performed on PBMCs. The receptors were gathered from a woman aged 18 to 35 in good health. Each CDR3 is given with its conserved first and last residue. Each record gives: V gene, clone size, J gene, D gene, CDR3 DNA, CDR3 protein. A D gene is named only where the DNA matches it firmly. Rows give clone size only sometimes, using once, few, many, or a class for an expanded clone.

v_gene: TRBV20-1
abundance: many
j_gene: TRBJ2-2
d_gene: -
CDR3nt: TGCAGTGCTAGTAAAGGGGTCGGGGAGCTGTTTTTT
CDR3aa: CSASKGVGELFF

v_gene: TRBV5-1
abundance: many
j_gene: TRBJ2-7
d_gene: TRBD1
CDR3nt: TGCGCCAGCAGCTTGGAGGGACAGGCAACCTACGAGCAGTACTTC
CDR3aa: CASSLEGQATYEQYF

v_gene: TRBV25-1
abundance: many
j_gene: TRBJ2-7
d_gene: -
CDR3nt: TGTGCCAGCAGTGGTTATCGGACACAACAGGAATCCGAGCAGTACTTC
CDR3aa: CASSGYRTQQESEQYF

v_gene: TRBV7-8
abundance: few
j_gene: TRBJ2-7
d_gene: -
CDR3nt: TGTGCCAGCAGCTTAGCACAGGTCATCTCCTACGAGCAGTACTTC
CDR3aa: CASSLAQVISYEQYF

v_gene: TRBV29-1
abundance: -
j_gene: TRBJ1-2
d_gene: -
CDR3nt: TGCAGCGTTGTTGGTGACCAGGGGCACTATGGCTACACCTTC
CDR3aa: CSVVGDQGHYGYTF

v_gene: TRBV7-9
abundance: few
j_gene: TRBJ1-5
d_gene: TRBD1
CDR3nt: TGTGCCAGCAGCTCGGACAGGGGTTATCAGCCCCAGCATTTT
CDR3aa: CASSSDRGYQPQHF

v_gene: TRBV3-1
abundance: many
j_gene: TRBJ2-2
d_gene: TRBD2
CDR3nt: TGTGCCAGCAGCCCTATAGCGGGCCCCACCGGGGAGCTGTTTTTT
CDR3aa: CASSPIAGPTGELFF

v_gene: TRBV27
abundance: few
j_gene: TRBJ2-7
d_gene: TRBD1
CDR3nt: TGTGCCAGCAGAGGCGGGACAGGGGGCGTCTACGAGCAGTACTTC
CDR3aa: CASRGGTGGVYEQYF

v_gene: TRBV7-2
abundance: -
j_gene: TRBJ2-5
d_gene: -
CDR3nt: TGTGCCAGCAGCCCTAGAACGCATAGCGGACAAGAGACCCAGTACTTC
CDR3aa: CASSPRTHSGQETQYF

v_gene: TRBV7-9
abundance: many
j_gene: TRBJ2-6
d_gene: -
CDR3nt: TGTGCCAGCAGCTCGGGACGGAGCTCTGGGGCCAACGTCCTGACTTTC
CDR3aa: CASSSGRSSGANVLTF

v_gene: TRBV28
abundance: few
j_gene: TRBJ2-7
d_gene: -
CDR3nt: TGTGCCAGCACCGAAAACTGGGGGAGCTACGAGCAGTACTTC
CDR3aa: CASTENWGSYEQYF

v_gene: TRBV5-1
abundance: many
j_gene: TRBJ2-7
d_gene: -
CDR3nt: TGCGCCAGCAGGACCGACCCCAAAAGCGAGCAGTACTTC
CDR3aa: CASRTDPKSEQYF

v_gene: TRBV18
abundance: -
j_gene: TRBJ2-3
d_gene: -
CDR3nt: TGTGCCAGCTCACCCGACGGGGGGCCTAGCACAGATACGCAGTATTTT
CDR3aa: CASSPDGGPSTDTQYF

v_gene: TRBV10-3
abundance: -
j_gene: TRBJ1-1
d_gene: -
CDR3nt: TGTGCCATCAGTGACCAGGGTGGAGGCACTGAAGCTTTCTTT
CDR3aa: CAISDQGGGTEAFF

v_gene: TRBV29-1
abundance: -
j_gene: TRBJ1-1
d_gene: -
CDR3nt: TGCAGCGTTGAATTGTTTGGGGAGGGGGTCGCTTTCTTT
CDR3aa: CSVELFGEGVAFF

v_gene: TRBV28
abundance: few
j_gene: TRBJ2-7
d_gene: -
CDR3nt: TGTGCCAGCACCGGGACAAAACGCTACGAGCAGTACTTC
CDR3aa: CASTGTKRYEQYF

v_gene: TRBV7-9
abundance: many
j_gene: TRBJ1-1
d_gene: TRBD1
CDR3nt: TGTGCCAGCAGCTTTGGGACAGGGCCCCCTGACACTGAAGCTTTCTTT
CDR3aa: CASSFGTGPPDTEAFF

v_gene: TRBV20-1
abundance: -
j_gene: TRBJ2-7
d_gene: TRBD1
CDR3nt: TGCAGTGCTGCTACAGGGGATTCTTCAACGCAGTACTTC
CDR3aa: CSAATGDSSTQYF

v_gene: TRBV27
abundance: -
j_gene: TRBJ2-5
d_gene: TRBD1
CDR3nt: TGTGCCAGGAATACAGGGGAGTGGGAGACCCAGTACTTC
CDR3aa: CARNTGEWETQYF

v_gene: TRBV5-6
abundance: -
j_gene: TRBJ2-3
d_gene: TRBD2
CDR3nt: TGTGCCAGCAGCTTTCGGACTAGGACTAGCACAGATACGCAGTATTTT
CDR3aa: CASSFRTRTSTDTQYF